Reported below is one T cell receptor (beta chain). These data come from a study of blood T cell repertoires in COVID-19. The overall study: Samples of COVID-19 (acute and convalescent) were obtained from the United States, Italy and Spain. In each case, the material was cDNA or gDNA derived from T cells, B-cell-depleted T cells, or PBMCs.

The CDR3 extends over 15 amino acids. The germline V gene has CDR1 MDHEN and CDR2 SYDVKM. Trimming removed 5 bases from V and 0 bases from J, with 11 bases in between. Per the study methods: Estimates of nucleated cell counts were drawn from the amplification of reference gene primers. TCRdb keeps only in-frame clones here, not all; method: immunoSEQ multiplex PCR. D and trimming were read from the DNA, whereas the V and J calls and clone size are those reported in that table. The sample lists about 230,000 clones, around 83% seen once, with approximately 6% in the top ten. Sequenced material: peripheral blood. The gene calls are TRBV28 and TRBJ1-5; possibly TRBD1 for D (5 bases). The sequence was collected from a man older than 75 with acute or convalescent COVID-19. For the CDR3, the DNA is TGTGCCAGCAGTACTGACAGCTATAGCAATCAGCCCCAGCATTTT. As protein: CASSTDSYSNQPQHF.